The clone carrying this T cell receptor (beta chain) has only one observation. The protocol was immunoSEQ multiplex PCR, while the TCRdb copy is restricted to in-frame clones and leaves out a portion. The table has 95,000 to 130,000 clones, approximately 90% seen once. Specified time point: peripheral blood 6 weeks after treatment start. The data belong to a study of PD-L1 blockade in urothelial cancer. Looking at the study overall: Patients commenced intravenous atezolizumab, 1,200 mg every 3 weeks, in the mid-2010s. Blood gave a median approximately 130,000 T cells.

J gave up 1 base and V 5 bases, and 9 bases lay outside the gene matches. The CDR3 contains 16 residues. Looked up from germline, CDR1 is MDHEN and CDR2 is SYDVKM. This rearrangement joins TRBV28 to TRBJ2-5; 8 nucleotides line up with TRBD2. The sample was PBMCs, taken around atezolizumab (anti-PD-L1) treatment. This TCR derives from a man in his sixties with urothelial cancer. In DNA, the CDR3 is TGTGCCAGCAGTGATTCTAGCGGGCCTCGCCAAGAGACCCAGTACTTC. Encoded protein: CASSDSSGPRQETQYF. Based on the CDR3 plus reference TRBV28 and TRBJ2-5, the full variable domain is DVKVTQSSRYLVKRTGEKVFLECVQDMDHENMFWYRQDPGLGLRLIYFSYDVKMKEKGDIPEGYSVSREKKERFSLILESASTNQTSMYLCASSDSSGPRQETQYFGPGTRLLVL.